Each of the 7 T cell receptor beta chains below was sequenced from the same sample in a study of blood T cell repertoires in COVID-19. TCRdb's copy holds only in-frame clones and misses some; the assay was immunoSEQ multiplex PCR. This repertoire shows about 240,000 clones, approximately 80% found once; its top ten account for around 7.2%. Sequenced: peripheral blood. The receptors come from a woman over 75 with COVID-19, enrolled during active disease.

This clone appeared a few times. The gene calls are TRBV7-9 and TRBJ2-3, with TRBD2 matching over 7 bases. Losses at the gene ends were 5 bases for V and 5 bases for J; bases not matched to a gene: 7. Germline V gene lookup returns CDR1 SEHNR and CDR2 FQNEAQ (reference sequence). This CDR3 region has 14 residues. The DNA for the CDR3 is TGTGCCAGCAGCATCCGGACTAGTGTAGATACGCAGTATTTT. Protein product: CASSIRTSVDTQYF.

The rearrangement links TRBV12-3 or TRBV12-4 to TRBJ1-1; the D is unclear. V lost 5 bases, J lost 7 bases, and 8 bases lay in between. The CDR3 has 11 residues. The CDR3 region has the DNA TGTGCCAGCAGTATAGGGCTTGAAGCTTTCTTT. Its protein is CASSIGLEAFF.

This clone was seen only once. Distinct nucleotide sequences in the sample also encode this CDR3. The rearrangement joins TRBV18 to TRBJ1-1; TRBD1 matches 7 bases. V lost 1 base and J lost 5; bases outside the gene matches: 4. The CDR3 consists of 14 residues. Looked up from germline, CDR1 is KGHSH and CDR2 is LQKENI. The DNA for the CDR3 is TGTGCCAGCTCACCACTGGGACAGAATACTGAAGCTTTCTTT. Encoded protein: CASSPLGQNTEAFF.

Written as DNA, the CDR3 is TGTGCCAGCAACCGCGGGGGGGATGAAAAACTGTTTTTT. It translates to CASNRGGDEKLFF. The chain joins TRBV9 to TRBJ1-4; tentatively, D is TRBD1 (5 bases). Between the trimmed V and J ends, which lost 6 bases and 6 bases, there was a span of 12 bases. The CDR3 is made up of 13 amino acids. Per germline, CDR1 SGDLS and CDR2 YYNGEE.

To note about this clone: One end of the junction does not line up with germline, which may come from a read error. J is TRBJ1-1 and V is TRBV14; 7 bases match TRBD1. Germline V gene data show CDR1 as SGHDN and CDR2 as FVKESK. This CDR3 has 13 amino acids. CDR3 region: CASSRKQGTPREF. CDR3 nucleotide sequence: TGTGCCAGCAGCCGGAAACAGGGGACCCCCCGGGAATTT.

The chain recombines TRBV18 with TRBJ2-2, with TRBD2 as a possible D gene (5 bases). Trimming removed 2 bases at V and 4 bases at J, with 8 bases between. Germline loops: CDR1 KGHSH, CDR2 LQKENI. This CDR3 has 14 residues. The CDR3 reads CASSPTRGTGELFF. CDR3 bases: TGTGCCAGCTCACCAACCCGGGGCACCGGGGAGCTGTTTTTT.

This clone was observed a single time. The V gene is TRBV28, the J gene TRBJ1-6; D unclear. Germline assignment: CDR1 MDHEN and CDR2 SYDVKM. The CDR3 totals 14 residues. V lost 7 bases, J lost 2 bases, and 9 bases lay in between. In DNA form, the CDR3 reads TGTGCCAGCACCTTTGGCACCTATAATTCACCCCTCCACTTT. Protein product: CASTFGTYNSPLHF. The full variable domain, its missing parts supplied by reference TRBV28 and TRBJ1-6, is DVKVTQSSRYLVKRTGEKVFLECVQDMDHENMFWYRQDPGLGLRLIYFSYDVKMKEKGDIPEGYSVSREKKERFSLILESASTNQTSMYLCASTFGTYNSPLHFGNGTRLTVT.